This is a list of T cell receptor beta chains from one sample in a study of blood T cell repertoires in COVID-19. Only in-frame clones appear in the TCRdb table, and some are missing; sequencing was by immunoSEQ multiplex PCR. This sample has 120,000 to 150,000 clones, with more than 80% found just once. Specimen: peripheral blood. These receptors were taken from a human donor in a cohort sampled during active COVID-19. Both conserved end residues are part of each CDR3. D genes are given only for firm matches. Size is omitted from some rows. Given values are once, few, many or a class for expanded clones.

size,J,V,D,DNA,CDR3
NA,TRBJ1-2,TRBV19,NA,TGTGCCAGTAGTTTACAGGGTTCCTATGGCTACACCTTC,CASSLQGSYGYTF
NA,TRBJ1-1,TRBV7-2,NA,TGTGCCAGCAGCATAACTAACTTGAACACTGAAGCTTTCTTT,CASSITNLNTEAFF
NA,TRBJ2-7,TRBV19,TRBD1,TGTGCCAGTAGCCCCTCCAGGACAGGGCTCTCCTTC,CASSPSRTGLSF
NA,TRBJ2-1,TRBV7-2,TRBD2,TGTGCCAGCAGCTTAGAGGGACTAGCGGGAAATGAGCAGTTCTTC,CASSLEGLAGNEQFF
few,TRBJ1-1,TRBV9,NA,TGTGCCAGCAACCCGCGGGGTGAAGTGAACACTGAAGCTTTCTTT,CASNPRGEVNTEAFF
NA,TRBJ2-3,TRBV5-4,NA,TGTGCCAGCAGCCCACCCCAGGGGTGGAAATCTGATACGCAGTATTTT,CASSPPQGWKSDTQYF
once,TRBJ2-4,TRBV4-3,NA,TGCGCCAGCAGCCAAGACTACGGCAGGGAATGTTACTTC,CASSQDYGRECYF
NA,TRBJ1-3,TRBV19,NA,TGTGCCAGTTCAGACATCTCTGGAAACACCATATATTTT,CASSDISGNTIYF
NA,TRBJ2-7,TRBV3-1/TRBV3-2,NA,TGTGCCAGCAGCCCTAGCTCCTACGAGCAGTACTTC,CASSPSSYEQYF
NA,TRBJ1-6,TRBV6-5,NA,TGTGCCAGCAGTTACTCGGCGACACTCTCACCCCTCCACTTT,CASSYSATLSPLHF
NA,TRBJ1-5,TRBV7-9,NA,TGTGCCAGCAGCGCCGAAGGAGGGCAGCCCCAGCATTTT,CASSAEGGQPQHF
NA,TRBJ2-3,TRBV5-1,NA,TGCGCCAGCAGCTCCCCGGGGTTCGATACGCAGTATTTT,CASSSPGFDTQYF
NA,TRBJ2-1,TRBV19,TRBD2,TGTGCCAGTAGCCGGCAACTGACTAGCGGGGGGGCGAATGAGCAGTTCTTC,CASSRQLTSGGANEQFF
NA,TRBJ1-4,TRBV6-5,NA,TGTGCCAGCAGACCCGACCCCAGCGATAATGAAAAACTGTTTTTT,CASRPDPSDNEKLFF
NA,TRBJ1-2,TRBV28,NA,TGTGCCATCAAACAGATCAAGGATGGCTACACCTTC,CAIKQIKDGYTF
NA,TRBJ2-3,TRBV6-5,TRBD1,TGTGCCAGCCCCCGGGACAGGCAAGATACGCAGTATTTT,CASPRDRQDTQYF
NA,TRBJ2-7,TRBV5-1,NA,TGCGCCAGCAGCCTGGAGGAGGGGATCAGTCAGTACTTC,CASSLEEGISQYF
NA,TRBJ2-5,TRBV2,NA,TGTGCCAGCAGTGGACCAGCCGAGGGAGAGACCCAGTACTTC,CASSGPAEGETQYF
NA,TRBJ1-2,TRBV19,TRBD1,TGTGCCAGTAGTGCTGAACCACAGGGGCCCTATGGCTACACCTTC,CASSAEPQGPYGYTF
NA,TRBJ2-2,TRBV6-5,TRBD2,TGTGCCAGCAGTTACAGCGGGGGGACCAACACCGGGGAGCTGTTTTTT,CASSYSGGTNTGELFF
NA,TRBJ2-5,TRBV27,TRBD1,TGTGCCAGCAGCCTACCGGGACAGGGGGTAGAGACCCAGTACTTC,CASSLPGQGVETQYF
NA,TRBJ1-2,TRBV6-2/TRBV6-3,TRBD1,TGTGCCAGCAGTTCCCGCCAGGGGGCCGTGTATGGCTACACCTTC,CASSSRQGAVYGYTF
NA,TRBJ1-1,TRBV5-6,NA,TGTGCCAGCCGGCGGGGCGTTTTGGACACTGAAGCTTTCTTT,CASRRGVLDTEAFF
NA,TRBJ2-7,TRBV18,NA,TGTGCCAGCTCACCATCGTCCAGGGAAGGGTACGAGCAGTACTTC,CASSPSSREGYEQYF
NA,TRBJ1-4,TRBV27,NA,TGTGCCAGCAGTCGAGCCGGGGCAACTAATGAAAAACTGTTTTTT,CASSRAGATNEKLFF
NA,TRBJ2-5,TRBV15,NA,TGTGCCACCAGCAGAGATCGGGTGCTCCAAGAGACCCAGTACTTC,CATSRDRVLQETQYF
NA,TRBJ2-3,TRBV4-1,NA,TGCGCCAGCAGCCAAGAGGTGACTAAGAAGGCGGCATTCGGCACAGATACGCAGTATTTT,CASSQEVTKKAAFGTDTQYF
NA,TRBJ2-6,TRBV4-1,NA,TGCGCCAGCAGCCCAGGACAGACCCTCGGGGCCAACGTCCTGACTTTC,CASSPGQTLGANVLTF
NA,TRBJ1-2,TRBV5-6,NA,TGTGCCAGCAGCTCCACGTATCGACAGGCCAAATATGGCTACACCTTC,CASSSTYRQAKYGYTF
NA,TRBJ1-6,TRBV11-2,NA,TGTGCCAGCAGCCTCTCTTTAGGCGACACATCAAATTCACCCCTCCACTTT,CASSLSLGDTSNSPLHF
NA,TRBJ2-7,TRBV19,TRBD2,TGTGCCAGTAGTATAGCTAGCGGGGAGAGCTCCTACGAGCAGTACTTC,CASSIASGESSYEQYF
NA,TRBJ2-7,TRBV6-2/TRBV6-3,NA,TGTGCCAGCAGTTACCCGGGGGGCAACGAGCAGTACTTC,CASSYPGGNEQYF
NA,TRBJ2-2,TRBV5-8,NA,TGTGCCAGCAGCTTGGGACAGGTTCCGACCGGGGAGCTGTTTTTT,CASSLGQVPTGELFF
NA,TRBJ2-3,TRBV9,NA,TGTGCCAGCAGCCCCAGACAGGCTAGCACAGATACGCAGTATTTT,CASSPRQASTDTQYF
NA,TRBJ1-1,TRBV11-1,TRBD1,TGTGCCAGCAGCTTGGGACAGGGGGCGACTGAAGCTTTCTTT,CASSLGQGATEAFF
NA,TRBJ2-5,TRBV27,NA,TGTGCCAGCAGTGCTACGGAGGGGGAGACCCAGTACTTC,CASSATEGETQYF
NA,TRBJ2-5,TRBV9,NA,TGTGCCAGCAGCCCAAATGGGGGCCCCCAAGAGACCCAGTACTTC,CASSPNGGPQETQYF
NA,TRBJ1-1,TRBV4-2,TRBD1,TGTGCCAGCAGCCTTTATCAGGGGGTGAACACTGAAGCTTTCTTT,CASSLYQGVNTEAFF
few,TRBJ1-2,TRBV6-2/TRBV6-3,TRBD1,TGTGCCAGCAGTGCACGACAGGGGGCAACGGAGGGCTACACCTTC,CASSARQGATEGYTF
NA,TRBJ2-5,TRBV4-3,NA,TGCGCCAGCAGCCATGAATTCCGGGACTTCCAAGAGACCCAGTACTTC,CASSHEFRDFQETQYF
NA,TRBJ1-2,TRBV28,NA,TGTGCCACCAAGAGAGGGGGTAGAGAAAATGGCTACACCTTC,CATKRGGRENGYTF
once,TRBJ2-3,TRBV9,TRBD1,TGTGCCAGCAGCGTAGGAGGGGGCGCAGATACGCAGTATTTT,CASSVGGGADTQYF
NA,TRBJ1-5,TRBV5-4,NA,TGTGCCAGCAGCGCGGGGATAAATCAGCCCCAGCATTTT,CASSAGINQPQHF
NA,TRBJ1-6,TRBV27,NA,TGTGCCAGCAGTTTAGAGACAGGATATAATTCACCCCTCCACTTT,CASSLETGYNSPLHF
NA,TRBJ1-1,TRBV5-1,NA,TGCGCCAGCAGCCCGGGTGGACAGAACACTGAAGCTTTCTTT,CASSPGGQNTEAFF